The present entry profiles one T cell receptor beta chain with its context. This sample is part of a study of human thymus T cells. Thymic tissue was derived from resections collected during corrective heart surgery. Sequencing was performed with immunoSEQ multiplex PCR; in TCRdb, only in-frame clones are kept and a portion is missing. The sample yields about 120,000 clones, about 93% seen once. This CDR3 region has 14 residues. Germline-derived CDR1 and CDR2 are LNHDA and SQIVND (reference sequence). After removal of 3 bases from V and 3 bases from J, the junction contained 3 bases not matched to a gene.

V is TRBV19 and J is TRBJ2-7; 9 bases agree with TRBD1. Source material: thymus tissue. The receptor was derived from a boy in the first two years of life with a congenital heart defect but otherwise immunologically healthy. The CDR3 reads CASSIGTGFYEQYF. CDR3 sequence (DNA): TGTGCCAGTAGTATCGGGACAGGGTTCTACGAGCAGTACTTC.